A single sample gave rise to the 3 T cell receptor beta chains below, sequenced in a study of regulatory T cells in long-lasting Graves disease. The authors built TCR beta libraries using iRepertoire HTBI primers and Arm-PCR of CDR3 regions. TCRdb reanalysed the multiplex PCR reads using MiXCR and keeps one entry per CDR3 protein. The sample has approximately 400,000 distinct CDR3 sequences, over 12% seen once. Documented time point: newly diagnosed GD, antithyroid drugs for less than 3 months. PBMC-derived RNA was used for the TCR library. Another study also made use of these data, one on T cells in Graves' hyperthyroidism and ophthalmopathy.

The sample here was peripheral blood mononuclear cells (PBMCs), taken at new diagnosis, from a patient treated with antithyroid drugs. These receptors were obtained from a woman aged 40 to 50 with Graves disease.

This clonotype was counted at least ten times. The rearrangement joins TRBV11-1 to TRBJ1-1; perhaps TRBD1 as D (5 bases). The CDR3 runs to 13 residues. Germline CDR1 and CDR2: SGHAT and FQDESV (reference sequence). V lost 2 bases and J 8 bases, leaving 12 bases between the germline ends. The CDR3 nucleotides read TGTGCCAGCAGCTTACCTGGGACCTCCGAAGCTTTCTTT. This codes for CASSLPGTSEAFF.

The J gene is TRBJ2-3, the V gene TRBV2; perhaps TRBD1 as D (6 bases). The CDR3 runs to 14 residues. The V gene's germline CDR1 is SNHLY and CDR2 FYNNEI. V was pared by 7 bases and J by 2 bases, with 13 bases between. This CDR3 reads CASTPDSHTDTQYF. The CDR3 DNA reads TGTGCCAGCACCCCGGACAGCCACACAGATACGCAGTATTTT.

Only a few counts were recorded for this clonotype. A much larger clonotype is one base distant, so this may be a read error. CDR3 sequence: CASSLTAPNSPLHF. In DNA form, the CDR3 reads TGTGCCAGCAGTCTTACAGCTCCTAATTCACCCCTCCACTTT. The chain uses TRBV27 and TRBJ1-6, with unresolved D. The CDR3 loop spans 14 amino acids. V was pared by 5 bases and J by 6 bases, with 11 bases between. Germline CDR1 is MNHEY and CDR2 is SMNVEV (reference sequence).